Following are 8 T cell receptor beta chains from one sample sequenced in a study of brain T cells in children with intractable seizures. TCRdb's copy holds only in-frame clones and misses some; the assay was immunoSEQ multiplex PCR. The sample holds about 80,000 clones, more than 75% seen once. Here the sequenced sample was peripheral blood, taken at surgery. All receptors come from a girl under 10 years old with Rasmussen encephalitis and intractable seizures.

This chain joins TRBV12-5 and TRBJ2-7; D possibly corresponds to TRBD2 (5 bases). There are 13 residues in the CDR3. Deletions cut 3 bases from V and 5 bases from J, with 11 bases between. Germline assignment: CDR1 LGHNT and CDR2 FRNRAP. The CDR3 region is CASGLRGFHEQYF. CDR3 nucleotide sequence: TGTGCTAGTGGTTTAAGAGGGTTCCACGAGCAGTACTTC.

V usage is TRBV27 and J usage is TRBJ1-1, with 9 nucleotides matching TRBD1. Looked up from germline, CDR1 is MNHEY and CDR2 is SMNVEV (reference sequence). The CDR3 has 14 amino acids. The V and J ends lost 5 bases and 2 bases, in that order; junction bases with no gene match: 3. CDR3 nucleotides: TGTGCCAGCAGTCCGGACAGGGGTAACACTGAAGCTTTCTTT. Translated: CASSPDRGNTEAFF.

CDR3 protein: CASSYSYGYTF. CDR3 sequence (DNA): TGTGCCAGCAGTTATTCATATGGCTACACCTTC. The gene calls are TRBV6-2 or TRBV6-3 and TRBJ1-2; D is uncertain. CDR1 and CDR2 from the germline V gene are MNHEY and SVGEGT. CDR3 length: 11 residues. Between the trimmed V and J ends, which lost 3 bases and 5 bases, there was a span of 4 bases.

V gene TRBV11-1 combines with J gene TRBJ1-1; no clear D gene. This CDR3 comprises 16 residues. Germline V lookup: CDR1 SGHAT, CDR2 FQDESV (reference sequence). V dropped 2 bases and J dropped 3 bases, with 16 bases sitting between them. CDR3 bases: TGTGCCAGCAGCTTATGGTCGGTGTTCGAGGACACTGAAGCTTTCTTT. It translates to CASSLWSVFEDTEAFF.

V usage is TRBV19 and J usage is TRBJ2-7; TRBD1 aligns across 7 bases. Per the germline V gene, CDR1 is LNHDA and CDR2 is SQIVND (reference sequence). V dropped 3 bases and J dropped 2; count of bases not matched to a gene: 7. The CDR3 runs 15 residues. CDR3 DNA sequence: TGTGCCAGTAGTATGAGGGAAAGGGGGCCCTACGAGCAGTACTTC. Its protein product is CASSMRERGPYEQYF.

This clone was seen a handful of times. The chain links TRBV30 to TRBJ2-2, with 12 bases aligning to TRBD2. The CDR3 totals 16 residues. Per the germline V gene, CDR1 is GTSNPN and CDR2 is SVGIG (reference sequence). Losses at the gene ends were 1 base for V and 6 bases for J; bases not matched to a gene: 6. The CDR3 protein is CAWSGGGTSGPGELFF. The CDR3 DNA reads as TGTGCCTGGAGTGGAGGCGGGACTAGCGGGCCCGGGGAGCTGTTTTTT.

The chain carries TRBV6-5 and TRBJ1-6; 11 positions match TRBD1. The V segment lost 2 bases and the J segment 8 bases; nucleotides outside the gene matches: 5. The CDR3 is made up of 16 amino acids. In germline, CDR1 is MNHEY, CDR2 SVGAGI. This CDR3 is CASSYTDRGHDSPLHF. CDR3 nucleotide sequence: TGTGCCAGCAGTTACACGGACAGGGGGCATGATTCACCCCTCCACTTT.

V is TRBV19 and J is TRBJ1-2, with 11 bases that match TRBD1. Looked up from germline, CDR1 is LNHDA and CDR2 is SQIVND (reference sequence). The V and J ends lost 5 bases and 7 bases, in that order; junction bases with no gene match: 3. CDR3 length equals 13 residues. The CDR3 region is CASSGQGARGYTF. CDR3 bases: TGTGCCAGTAGTGGACAGGGGGCGCGTGGCTACACCTTC.